Following are 27 T cell receptor beta chains from one sample sequenced in a study of blood T cell repertoires in COVID-19. Profiled with immunoSEQ multiplex PCR; TCRdb holds only in-frame clones, not every one. The sample yields about 99,000 clones, roughly nine tenths seen once. The sample comprised peripheral blood. Every receptor here comes from a human donor in a cohort sampled during active COVID-19.

This sequence joins TRBV4-2 and TRBJ1-4; D not certain. In germline, CDR1 is LGHNA, CDR2 YNFKEQ. CDR3 length: 14 residues. The V gene lost 2 bases and the J gene lost 5 bases, with 9 bases spanning the gap. CDR3 sequence reads: CASSQFQINEKLFF. For the CDR3, the DNA is TGTGCCAGCAGCCAATTTCAGATAAATGAAAAACTGTTTTTT.

The chain combines TRBV30 with TRBJ1-1; 8 bases align to TRBD1. This CDR3 comprises 14 residues. V lost 4 bases and J lost 1; bases outside the gene matches: 5. CDR1 and CDR2 from the germline V gene are GTSNPN and SVGIG (reference sequence). CDR3 bases: TGTGCCTGGAATAGAGGACAGGGGAACACTGAAGCTTTCTTT. It is translated as CAWNRGQGNTEAFF.

The chain recombines TRBV29-1 with TRBJ1-2, with D perhaps TRBD1 (5 bases). Germline V CDR1 and CDR2: SQVTM, ANQGSEA. V dropped 5 bases and J dropped 8 bases, with 18 bases sitting between them. CDR3 size: 13 residues. CDR3 nucleotides: TGCAGCGTTTCCGAAGGGTTCTCAGGGGGCTACACCTTC. Its protein product is CSVSEGFSGGYTF.

The V gene is TRBV6-5, the J gene TRBJ2-7; 9 positions agree with TRBD1. Germline assignment: CDR1 MNHEY and CDR2 SVGAGI. The CDR3 extends over 14 amino acids. V lost 6 bases and J lost 5; bases outside the gene matches: 8. CDR3 in amino acids: CASRPGQGIHEQYF. CDR3 sequence (DNA): TGTGCCAGCAGACCCGGACAGGGGATCCACGAGCAGTACTTC.

The chain joins TRBV3-1 (or the pseudogene TRBV3-2) to TRBJ1-6; D is uncertain. CDR3 length: 15 amino acids. Trimming left V 0 bases short and J 4 bases short, with 7 bases between. Germline CDR1 reads LGHDT; CDR2 reads YNNKEL (reference sequence). CDR3 DNA: TGTGCCAGCAGCCAAGATTACAGATATAATTCACCCCTCCACTTT. It specifies CASSQDYRYNSPLHF.

V usage is TRBV11-2 and J usage is TRBJ2-7, with TRBD2 matching 7 bases. CDR1 and CDR2 from the germline V gene are SGHAT and FQNNGV. With V trimmed by 3 bases and J by 4 bases, 3 bases remained unmatched. The CDR3 has 13 amino acids. The CDR3 DNA follows: TGTGCCAGCAGCTTTGAGCGGGATTACGAGCAGTACGTC. Protein sequence: CASSFERDYEQYV.

The chain has TRBV4-2 and TRBJ2-1; 8 bases align to TRBD2. Germline CDR1 is LGHNA and CDR2 is YNFKEQ. The CDR3 is 14 amino acids. V gave up 3 bases and J gave up 5 bases; unmatched junction bases: 3. CDR3: CASSHGGADNEQFF. The CDR3 bases are TGTGCCAGCAGCCACGGGGGGGCCGACAATGAGCAGTTCTTC.

The chain combines TRBV2 with TRBJ2-2, with 10 bases fitting TRBD1. Losses at the gene ends were 8 bases for V and 6 bases for J; bases not matched to a gene: 3. Germline V gene data show CDR1 as SNHLY and CDR2 as FYNNEI. The CDR3 runs to 13 residues. The CDR3 DNA follows: TGTGCCAGCTGGGACAGGGGACCCGGGGAGCTGTTTTTT. Its protein is CASWDRGPGELFF.

The chain employs TRBV30 and TRBJ1-1; D gene unclear. Germline V gene data show CDR1 as GTSNPN and CDR2 as SVGIG (reference sequence). The V end lost 3 bases, the J end lost 6 bases, and 17 bases lay between the germline ends. The CDR3 is made up of 14 amino acids. The chain's CDR3 is CAWSIGSGGAEAFF. The CDR3, as DNA: TGTGCCTGGAGCATAGGCTCGGGAGGCGCTGAAGCTTTCTTT.

This rearrangement joins TRBV29-1 to TRBJ2-3, with 7 bases aligning to TRBD2. The V segment lost 4 bases and the J segment 3 bases; nucleotides outside the gene matches: 7. The CDR3 consists of 14 residues. Germline V gives CDR1 SQVTM, CDR2 ANQGSEA. CDR3 bases: TGCAGCGTTGGGGAGGGGTTGGGAACAGATACGCAGTATTTT. Amino acid sequence: CSVGEGLGTDTQYF.

The J gene is TRBJ2-2, the V gene TRBV27, with D tentatively TRBD2 (6 bases). Trimming took 3 bases from V and 3 from J, leaving 11 bases between them. In germline, CDR1 is MNHEY, CDR2 SMNVEV (reference sequence). The CDR3 is 15 amino acids. The CDR3 reads CASSLVGGYTGELFF. DNA for the CDR3: TGTGCCAGCAGTTTGGTGGGAGGATACACCGGGGAGCTGTTTTTT.

This clone was counted between two and nine times. V usage is TRBV11-2 and J usage is TRBJ2-1; no clear D. The CDR3 runs to 12 residues. Germline CDR1 is SGHAT and CDR2 is FQNNGV. The V end lost 3 bases, the J end lost 7 bases, and 7 bases lay between the germline ends. As DNA, the CDR3 is TGTGCCAGCAGCTTCCTCGGGAATGAGCAGTTCTTC. It codes for CASSFLGNEQFF.

This clone appeared once. The V gene is TRBV24-1, the J gene TRBJ2-3; the match to TRBD2 covers 14 bases. CDR3 size: 18 residues. Looked up from germline, CDR1 is KGHDR and CDR2 is SFDVKD. V lost 3 bases to trimming and J lost 2 bases; unmatched junction nucleotides: 6. The CDR3 is CATSDPAGLAGVTDTQYF. The CDR3 DNA reads TGTGCCACCAGTGATCCGGCGGGACTAGCGGGGGTCACAGATACGCAGTATTTT.

The V gene is TRBV5-6, the J gene TRBJ2-3; TRBD2 matches 9 bases. The J segment lost 6 bases and the V segment lost 4 bases, leaving 6 bases of the junction unmatched. The CDR3 runs to 14 residues. CDR1 SGHDT and CDR2 YYEEEE come from the germline V gene. The CDR3 bases are TGTGCCAGCAGCCCAGGGACTAGCTGGGATACGCAGTATTTT. Translating gives CASSPGTSWDTQYF.

The table lists this clone with a count of one. The genes are TRBV29-1 and TRBJ2-2; unclear D gene. Trimming shortened V by 5 bases and J by 5 bases, and 3 bases separated the two germline ends. The CDR3 length is 10 residues. Germline assignment: CDR1 SQVTM and CDR2 ANQGSEA. Here the CDR3 DNA reads TGCAGCGTTTATACCGGGGAGCTGTTTTTT. Encoded protein: CSVYTGELFF.

The chain links TRBV12-2 to TRBJ2-5; TRBD2 is the table's D call, not checked against the DNA. TRBV12-2 is assigned pseudogene status. This CDR3 region has 15 residues. The CDR3 DNA reads as TGTGCAAGTCGCTTAGTCGTGAGGCCGAGGGAGACCCAGTACTTC. Protein sequence: CASRLVVRPRETQYF.

This chain connects TRBV28 to TRBJ2-1; 9 bases align to TRBD1. The CDR3 spans 16 residues. Per the germline V gene, CDR1 is MDHEN and CDR2 is SYDVKM. Losses at the gene ends were 0 bases for V and 4 bases for J; bases not matched to a gene: 4. CDR3 protein: CASSLWTGGTYNEQFF. DNA of the CDR3: TGTGCCAGCAGTTTATGGACAGGGGGAACGTACAATGAGCAGTTCTTC.

The chain couples TRBV6-5 to TRBJ1-2; D possibly corresponds to TRBD1 (5 bases). This CDR3 region has 14 residues. V was pared by 0 bases and J by 5 bases, with 10 bases between. From germline, CDR1 is MNHEY and CDR2 SVGAGI. CDR3 in amino acids: CASSYSGGSYGYTF. The CDR3, as DNA: TGTGCCAGCAGTTACTCGGGGGGTTCGTATGGCTACACCTTC.

The count of this clone is one. The rearrangement joins TRBV7-9 to TRBJ2-7, with 11 bases aligning to TRBD2. The junction had 1 base not matched to a gene; V was cut back by 4 bases and J by 2 bases. The CDR3 has 14 amino acids. CDR1 is SEHNR, CDR2 FQNEAQ, per germline (reference sequence). CDR3 DNA sequence: TGTGCCAGCAGCTCGACTAGCGGGACCTACGAGCAGTACTTC. It translates to CASSSTSGTYEQYF. Combining the CDR3 with reference TRBV7-9 and TRBJ2-7 gives the whole variable domain DTGVSQNPRHKITKRGQNVTFRCDPISEHNRLYWYRQTLGQGPEFLTYFQNEAQLEKSRLLSDRFSAERPKGSFSTLEIQRTEQGDSAMYLCASSSTSGTYEQYFGPGTRLTVT.

The rearrangement links TRBV2 to TRBJ2-5, with TRBD1 matching over 7 bases. The CDR3 is 15 amino acids. Germline V gene lookup returns CDR1 SNHLY and CDR2 FYNNEI. Losses at the gene ends were 5 bases for V and 5 bases for J; bases not matched to a gene: 11. CDR3 amino acids: CASSKQTGSGETQYF. The CDR3 DNA is TGTGCCAGCAGTAAACAGACAGGGTCCGGTGAGACCCAGTACTTC.

The rearrangement links TRBV6-5 to TRBJ2-5; D might be TRBD2 (6 bases). CDR3 length: 13 residues. Germline CDR1 reads MNHEY; CDR2 reads SVGAGI. V was pared by 6 bases and J by 7 bases, with 15 bases between. CDR3 bases: TGTGCCAGCAGCTCGGGACTGGAGAGGACCCAGTACTTC. This sequence encodes CASSSGLERTQYF.

The chain links TRBV4-2 to TRBJ2-5, with 8 bases lining up with TRBD2. The V gene's germline CDR1 is LGHNA and CDR2 YNFKEQ. V shed 2 bases, J shed 5 bases, and the junction held 13 bases outside the gene matches. The CDR3 totals 17 residues. In DNA, the CDR3 is TGTGCCAGCAGCCAAAAAGGGGTTAGCGGGAATCGGGAGACCCAGTACTTC. It codes for CASSQKGVSGNRETQYF.

The J gene is TRBJ2-3, the V gene TRBV28; D perhaps matches TRBD1 (6 bases). CDR3 length equals 14 residues. CDR1 MDHEN and CDR2 SYDVKM come from the germline V gene. The V end lost 2 bases, the J end lost 1 base, and 7 bases lay between the germline ends. CDR3 in amino acids: CASSLPGGTDTQYF. CDR3 nucleotide sequence: TGTGCCAGCAGTTTACCAGGGGGCACAGATACGCAGTATTTT.

This clone showed up just once. The chain carries TRBV2 and TRBJ2-2; 9 bases align to TRBD1. Germline lookup yields CDR1 SNHLY and CDR2 FYNNEI. J was trimmed by 6 bases and V by 6 bases; bases with no gene match: 2. This CDR3 contains 13 residues. The CDR3 region has the DNA TGTGCCAGCAGAGGACAGGGGTCCGGGGAGCTGTTTTTT. It yields the protein CASRGQGSGELFF.

The V call is TRBV2, the J call TRBJ2-2, with 8 bases that match TRBD1. The J segment lost 0 bases and the V segment lost 6 bases, leaving 0 bases of the junction unmatched. Germline CDR1 is SNHLY and CDR2 is FYNNEI. The CDR3 consists of 14 residues. The CDR3 reads CASRGQANTGELFF. CDR3 bases: TGTGCCAGCAGGGGACAGGCGAACACCGGGGAGCTGTTTTTT.

The rearrangement uses TRBV5-1 and TRBJ2-1, with 7 bases lining up with TRBD2. The V and J ends lost 0 bases and 8 bases, in that order; junction bases with no gene match: 11. The CDR3 runs to 16 residues. Germline loops: CDR1 SGHRS, CDR2 YFSETQ. Here the CDR3 reads CASSLASRGREDEQFF. The CDR3 nucleotides read TGCGCCAGCAGCTTGGCCTCGAGGGGCCGGGAGGATGAGCAGTTCTTC.

The chain joins TRBV5-4 to TRBJ2-4; maybe TRBD1 (6 bases). The ends were cut back, 2 bases at V and 3 bases at J, with 15 bases in the middle. The V gene's germline CDR1 is SGHNT and CDR2 YYREEE (reference sequence). This CDR3 spans 16 amino acids. CDR3 sequence: CASSLAQGLGKNIQYF. The CDR3 nucleotides are TGTGCCAGCAGCTTAGCACAGGGCTTGGGCAAAAACATTCAGTACTTC.